These 30 T cell receptor beta chains originate from one sample sequenced in a study of Graves' ophthalmopathy and Graves' hyperthyroidism. RNA transcripts served as template for amplifying TCR beta CDR3 sequences. First-round RT-PCR used HTBI primers; second-round multiplex PCR followed. MiXCR was run by TCRdb on the multiplex PCR reads, yielding one entry per CDR3 protein. This table holds around 1,000,000 distinct CDR3 sequences, about 36% found once. Sequencing was performed on peripheral blood or thyroid tissue (not recorded which). Receptors originate from an adult man with Graves' hyperthyroidism.

This clonotype was recorded only once. At one end, the junction sequence differs from germline, possibly due to a read error. The CDR3 DNA reads as TGCAGTGCTAGTGCTGGGGGTAATTCACCCCTCTACTTC. Protein sequence: CSASAGGNSPLYF. The chain combines TRBV20-1 with TRBJ1-6, with D perhaps matching TRBD1 (5 bases). In germline, CDR1 is DFQATT, CDR2 SNEGSKA (reference sequence). This CDR3 has 13 amino acids.

The sample holds a few counts of this clonotype. A much larger clone sits a single nucleotide away, making a read error possible. The chain uses TRBV7-2 and TRBJ1-1, with D perhaps TRBD1 (5 bases). The CDR3 loop spans 15 amino acids. The germline gives CDR1 SGHTA, CDR2 FQGNSA. V gave up 1 base and J gave up 3 bases, with 12 bases separating them. The CDR3 is CASSLVGRVDTEAFF. The CDR3 coding sequence is TGTGCCAGCAGCTTAGTCGGCAGGGTGGACACTGAAGCTTTCTTT.

In its sample, this clonotype was seen many times. J is TRBJ2-7 and V is TRBV20-1; D might be TRBD2 (5 bases). Looked up from germline, CDR1 is DFQATT and CDR2 is SNEGSKA (reference sequence). The CDR3 is made up of 11 amino acids. V lost 8 bases and J 9 bases, leaving 17 bases between the germline ends. The CDR3: CSQYGEGRQYF. The DNA for the CDR3 is TGCAGTCAATATGGTGAGGGCAGGCAGTACTTC.

This clonotype was found many times. The chain combines TRBV15 with TRBJ1-1; a possible D gene is TRBD1 (5 bases). This CDR3 has 14 amino acids. Trimming removed 6 bases at V and 1 base at J, with 12 bases between. Germline CDR1 and CDR2: LNHNV and YYDKDF (reference sequence). The CDR3 loop is CATSRTGGNTEAFF. The CDR3 coding sequence is TGTGCCACCAGTCGGACGGGGGGGAACACTGAAGCTTTCTTT.

The chain employs TRBV7-9 and TRBJ1-1; the match to TRBD1 covers 9 bases. The CDR3 length is 15 residues. Trimming cost V 6 bases and J 3 bases; bases outside gene matches: 8. CDR1 SEHNR and CDR2 FQNEAQ come from the germline V gene (reference sequence). CDR3 loop: CASRPGTGRHTEAFF. Here the CDR3 DNA reads TGTGCCAGCAGGCCTGGGACAGGGAGGCACACTGAAGCTTTCTTT.

This clonotype occurred a few times. The chain is built from TRBV5-4 and TRBJ2-7; 9 nucleotides align to TRBD2. The junction had 16 bases not matched to a gene; V was cut back by 2 bases and J by 7 bases. CDR1 is SGHNT, CDR2 YYREEE, per germline (reference sequence). This CDR3 has 17 amino acids. The CDR3 bases are TGTGCCAGCAGCTTATTCAGTCTGGCGGGAGGGCCCGAGGAGCAGTACTTC. Residues: CASSLFSLAGGPEEQYF.

To note about this clonotype: Possible read error: a much larger clone is one base away. The chain combines TRBV20-1 with TRBJ2-7; 9 nucleotides line up with TRBD1. V was pared by 6 bases and J by 5 bases, with 11 bases of the junction left unmatched. The CDR3 is 14 residues long. The germline V gene encodes CDR1 DFQATT and CDR2 SNEGSKA (reference sequence). The CDR3 DNA is TGCAGTGCCCTAGGGGGGACAGGGCTCCACGAGCAGTACTTC. This sequence encodes CSALGGTGLHEQYF.

This clonotype occurred many times. V and J are TRBV7-9 and TRBJ1-5; 9 bases align to TRBD1. Germline CDR1 and CDR2: SEHNR and FQNEAQ (reference sequence). The CDR3 is 14 amino acids. After removal of 5 bases from V and 6 bases from J, the junction contained 5 bases not matched to a gene. The CDR3 loop reads CASSRTGAGQPQHF. The CDR3 DNA reads TGTGCCAGCAGCCGGACAGGGGCGGGTCAGCCCCAGCATTTT.

The chain carries TRBV20-1 and TRBJ1-5, with D perhaps TRBD1 (5 bases). CDR3 length: 15 residues. The germline gives CDR1 DFQATT, CDR2 SNEGSKA (reference sequence). With 3 bases removed from V and 5 bases from J, the gap between germline ends came to 17 bases. This CDR3 is CSASQALRDDQPQHF. The CDR3 nucleotides read TGCAGTGCTAGTCAGGCACTAAGGGACGATCAGCCCCAGCATTTT.

The chain uses TRBV9 and TRBJ2-5; weak D call: TRBD2 (6 bases). The CDR3 is 15 amino acids. V was pared by 4 bases and J by 2 bases, with 15 bases between. Germline CDR1 reads SGDLS; CDR2 reads YYNGEE. The CDR3 coding sequence is TGTGCCAGCAGCCAATTAAATAGCGGACAAGAGACCCAGTACTTC. Protein sequence: CASSQLNSGQETQYF. Full variable domain (remainder filled in from reference TRBV9 and TRBJ2-5): DSGVTQTPKHLITATGQRVTLRCSPRSGDLSVYWYQQSLDQGLQFLIQYYNGEERAKGNILERFSAQQFPDLHSELNLSSLELGDSALYFCASSQLNSGQETQYFGPGTRLLVL.

As to this clonotype: Just one base apart from a much larger clone, this may be a read error. The chain carries TRBV5-1 and TRBJ2-7, with a weak D call TRBD2 (6 bases). CDR3 length equals 14 residues. Looked up from germline, CDR1 is SGHRS and CDR2 is YFSETQ. For the CDR3, the DNA is TGCGCCAGCAGCTCCGGAGGGGTTCTCCACGAGCAGTGCTTC. This gives the protein CASSSGGVLHEQCF.

There are many counts of this clonotype. The chain has TRBV7-2 and TRBJ2-5, with D perhaps TRBD2 (5 bases). This CDR3 spans 11 amino acids. Trimming removed 1 base at V and 13 bases at J, with 10 bases between. CDR1 is SGHTA, CDR2 FQGNSA, per germline. DNA for the CDR3: TGTGCCAGCAGCTTAGGAGGGTACCTGTACTTC. Translated, it gives CASSLGGYLYF.

This clonotype showed up many times. This rearrangement joins TRBV15 to TRBJ1-2; TRBD1 might be the D (5 bases). This CDR3 has 15 amino acids. Deletions cut 7 bases from V and 3 bases from J, with 18 bases between. The germline V gene has CDR1 LNHNV and CDR2 YYDKDF (reference sequence). Here the CDR3 reads CATKFDRGFDYGYTF. CDR3 DNA sequence: TGTGCCACCAAGTTCGATCGGGGGTTCGACTATGGCTACACCTTC.

The rearrangement links TRBV6-6 to TRBJ1-5, with D unclear. The length of the CDR3 is 16 residues. V was pared by 8 bases and J by 2 bases, with 19 bases between. Germline V gives CDR1 MNHNY, CDR2 SVGAGI (reference sequence). DNA for the CDR3: TGTGCCAGCGGGAAGACGGTGCCTCAGGGCAATCAGCCCCAGCATTTT. It specifies CASGKTVPQGNQPQHF.

The chain employs TRBV9 and TRBJ1-2; the match to TRBD1 covers 7 bases. The CDR3 totals 15 residues. The V and J ends lost 3 bases and 8 bases, in that order; junction bases with no gene match: 13. CDR1 and CDR2 (germline): SGDLS, YYNGEE. CDR3 protein: CASSENRDRGVGYTF. The CDR3 nucleotides read TGTGCCAGCAGCGAGAACCGGGACAGAGGCGTCGGCTACACCTTC. The whole variable domain, remainder taken from reference TRBV9 and TRBJ1-2, is DSGVTQTPKHLITATGQRVTLRCSPRSGDLSVYWYQQSLDQGLQFLIQYYNGEERAKGNILERFSAQQFPDLHSELNLSSLELGDSALYFCASSENRDRGVGYTFGSGTRLTVV.

In this sample, this clonotype turned up many times. V gene TRBV20-1 combines with J gene TRBJ2-7; TRBD1 is a possible D gene (6 bases). V lost 6 bases and J 2 bases, leaving 11 bases between the germline ends. Germline V gene sequence: CDR1 DFQATT, CDR2 SNEGSKA (reference sequence). The CDR3 totals 12 residues. The CDR3, as DNA: TGCAGTGCCGAGGGACAAACCTACGAGCAGTACTTC. It specifies CSAEGQTYEQYF.

This clonotype was detected many times. At one end the junction does not follow the germline gene, possibly because of a read error. The chain joins TRBV2 to TRBJ1-4, with D possibly matching TRBD1 (6 bases). The length of the CDR3 is 14 residues. Germline V gene sequence: CDR1 SNHLY, CDR2 FYNNEI. The CDR3, as DNA: TGTGCCAGCACTGAAGACAGGTTCAATGAAAAACTGTTTTTT. Residues: CASTEDRFNEKLFF.

This clonotype came up a few times. Relative to the germline gene, one junction end is altered; a read error may explain this. This chain uses TRBV5-1 with TRBJ1-1; 8 positions agree with TRBD1. This CDR3 is 14 amino acids long. CDR1 is SGHRS, CDR2 YFSETQ, per germline. CDR3 DNA: TGCGCCAGCAGATTGGGGACAGGTCACACTGAAGCTTTCTTT. It codes for CASRLGTGHTEAFF. The full variable domain, rest sourced from reference TRBV5-1 and TRBJ1-1, is KAGVTQTPRYLIKTRGQQVTLSCSPISGHRSVSWYQQTPGQGLQFLFEYFSETQRNKGNFPGRFSGRQFSNSRSEMNVSTLELGDSALYLCASRLGTGHTEAFFGQGTRLTVV.

This clonotype has a handful of counts. Here the CDR3 reads CASSLWSARIRSDGYTF. In nucleotides, the CDR3 is TGTGCCAGCAGCTTATGGTCAGCACGGATAAGGTCCGATGGCTACACCTTC. This chain links TRBV7-9 with TRBJ1-2; D unclear. The CDR3 sequence is 17 residues long. V lost 2 bases to trimming and J lost 6 bases, with 22 bases between them. Germline V gives CDR1 SEHNR, CDR2 FQNEAQ (reference sequence).

This clonotype has a handful of counts. V gene TRBV20-1 combines with J gene TRBJ1-6, with no clear D. V was pared by 5 bases and J by 4 bases, with 9 bases between. The length of the CDR3 is 13 residues. Germline assignment: CDR1 DFQATT and CDR2 SNEGSKA (reference sequence). In DNA, the CDR3 is TGCAGTGCTGAAGGCGGATATAATTCACCCCTCCACTTT. Its protein product is CSAEGGYNSPLHF.

With regard to this clonotype: The final CDR3 position lacks the conserved phenylalanine or tryptophan, pointing to a likely read error. The CDR3 spells CASSLQETYRLPYGYTS. The CDR3 nucleotides are TGTGCCAGCAGTTTACAGGAGACCTACCGTCTCCCCTATGGCTACACCTCC. The chain uses TRBV12-3 or TRBV12-4 and TRBJ1-2; D uncertain. The CDR3 loop spans 17 amino acids. Trimming stripped 2 bases from V and 4 bases from J, with 20 bases between.

This clonotype showed up many times. The J gene is TRBJ1-1, the V gene TRBV19, with a weak D call TRBD1 (5 bases). V lost 3 bases and J lost 0, with 8 bases in between. The CDR3 is 14 amino acids. Germline CDR1 is LNHDA and CDR2 is SQIVND (reference sequence). The CDR3 region is CASSMGDMNTEAFF. For the CDR3, the DNA is TGTGCCAGTAGTATGGGGGATATGAACACTGAAGCTTTCTTT. Full variable domain (missing parts from reference TRBV19 and TRBJ1-1): DGGITQSPKYLFRKEGQNVTLSCEQNLNHDAMYWYRQDPGQGLRLIYYSQIVNDFQKGDIAEGYSVSREKKESFPLTVTSAQKNPTAFYLCASSMGDMNTEAFFGQGTRLTVV.

The chain employs TRBV7-8 and TRBJ1-6, with a weak D call TRBD1 (6 bases). The CDR3 spans 17 residues. CDR1 and CDR2 from the germline V gene are SGHVS and FQNEAQ. The ends were cut back, 1 base at V and 9 bases at J, with 19 bases in the middle. The CDR3, as DNA: TGTGCCAGCAGCTTAGTCAGGGGCGCCAGGTCGGGTTCACCCCTCCACTTT. Its protein is CASSLVRGARSGSPLHF.

V usage is TRBV25-1 and J usage is TRBJ1-2; D is perhaps TRBD1 (6 bases). V was shortened by 8 bases and J by 5 bases, with 21 bases between the two germline ends. This CDR3 is built from 15 residues. CDR1 is MGHDK, CDR2 SYGVNS, per germline. The DNA for the CDR3 is TGTGCCAGCTCCCAAGCCGGACAGTTAGTATATGGCTACACCTTC. Translation: CASSQAGQLVYGYTF.

The rearrangement joins TRBV10-3 to TRBJ1-5; D may be TRBD1 (5 bases). V dropped 10 bases and J dropped 8 bases, with 21 bases sitting between them. The germline V gene encodes CDR1 ENHRY and CDR2 SYGVKD. CDR3 length equals 14 residues. CDR3: CASTPTDMREPQHF. CDR3 sequence (DNA): TGTGCCAGCACCCCGACAGATATGCGGGAGCCCCAGCATTTT.

This clonotype is a singleton in its sample. Just one base apart from a much larger clone, this may be a read error. The V and J genes are TRBV20-1 and TRBJ1-1; 11 bases align to TRBD1. Unmatched junction bases numbered 4, after V lost 5 bases and J lost 11 bases. This CDR3 has 11 residues. CDR1 is DFQATT and CDR2 is SNEGSKA in the germline V gene (reference sequence). CDR3 sequence (DNA): TGCAGTGCTCGGACAGGGGGCAACGCTTTCTTT. Amino acids: CSARTGGNAFF.

This clonotype was seen repeatedly, ten times or more. The V gene is TRBV29-1, the J gene TRBJ2-2; D gene uncertain. Germline lookup yields CDR1 SQVTM and CDR2 ANQGSEA. The CDR3 is 12 amino acids. Trimming left V 5 bases short and J 4 bases short, with 8 bases between. Here the CDR3 reads CSVCAGTGELFF. CDR3 DNA sequence: TGCAGCGTTTGTGCCGGCACCGGGGAGCTGTTTTTT.

The V and J genes are TRBV11-2 and TRBJ2-3; D uncertain. The CDR3 runs to 13 residues. V shed 5 bases and J shed 5 bases, with 11 bases lying between them. Looked up from germline, CDR1 is SGHAT and CDR2 is FQNNGV. The CDR3 sequence: CASSIGFLDTQYF. CDR3 coding DNA: TGTGCCAGCAGCATAGGGTTTTTAGATACGCAGTATTTT.

With regard to this clonotype: A read error may be the cause here, since a much bigger clone is one base away. The V call is TRBV7-9, the J call TRBJ2-5; D is uncertain. CDR3 length: 13 residues. Trimming took 5 bases from V and 5 from J, leaving 12 bases between them. Germline lookup yields CDR1 SEHNR and CDR2 FQNEAQ (reference sequence). This chain's CDR3 is CASSLDFGETQYF. The CDR3 bases are TGTGCCAGCAGCCTTGACTTCGGGGAGACCCAGTACTTC.

The rearrangement links TRBV14 to TRBJ1-2; D call uncertain. The CDR3 spans 13 residues. V lost 1 base to trimming and J lost 1 base, with 4 bases between them. Germline CDR1 is SGHDN and CDR2 is FVKESK. The chain's CDR3 is CASSQVFNYGYTF. Here the CDR3 DNA reads TGTGCCAGCAGCCAAGTTTTTAACTATGGCTACACCTTC.